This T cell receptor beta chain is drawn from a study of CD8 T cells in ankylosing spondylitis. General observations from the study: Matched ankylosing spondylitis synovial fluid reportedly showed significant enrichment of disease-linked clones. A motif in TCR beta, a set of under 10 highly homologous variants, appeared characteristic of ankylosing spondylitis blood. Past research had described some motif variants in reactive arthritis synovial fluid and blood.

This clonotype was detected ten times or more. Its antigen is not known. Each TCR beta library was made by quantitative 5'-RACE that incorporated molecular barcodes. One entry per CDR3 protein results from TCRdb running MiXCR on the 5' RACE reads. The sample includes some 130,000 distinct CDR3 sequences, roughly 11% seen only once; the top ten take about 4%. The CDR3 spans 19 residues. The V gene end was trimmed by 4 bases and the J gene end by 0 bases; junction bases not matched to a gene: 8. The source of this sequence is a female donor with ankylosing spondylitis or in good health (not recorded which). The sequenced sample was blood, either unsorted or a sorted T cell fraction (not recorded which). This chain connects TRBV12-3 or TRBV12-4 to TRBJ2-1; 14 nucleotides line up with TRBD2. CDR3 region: CASSSGTSGGPSSYNEQFF. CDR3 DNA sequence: TGTGCCAGCAGTTCGGGGACTAGCGGGGGCCCGAGCTCCTACAATGAGCAGTTCTTC.